Sequencing of this T cell receptor beta chain was carried out in a study of patients and donors after allogeneic stem cell transplantation. TCRdb reprocessed the RT-PCR reads via MiXCR and lists one record per CDR3 protein. Of roughly 250,000 distinct CDR3 sequences in the sample, roughly 14% are singletons; the top ten hold 11%. This CDR3 is built from 16 residues. Germline V gene data show CDR1 as SNHLY and CDR2 as FYNNEI. Trimming cost V 9 bases and J 6 bases; bases outside gene matches: 16. This rearrangement joins TRBV2 to TRBJ2-3, with 9 positions matching TRBD2. The source material was blood, either unsorted or a sorted T cell fraction (not recorded which). The TCR was taken from a human donor who was either an allogeneic HSCT recipient or a stem cell or donor lymphocyte infusion donor (not recorded which). It is not recorded whose cells these are; they may come from a transplant donor. CDR3 region: CARSHKVAGDRDTQYF. CDR3 coding DNA: TGTGCCAGGTCCCATAAAGTAGCGGGAGATAGGGATACGCAGTATTTT.